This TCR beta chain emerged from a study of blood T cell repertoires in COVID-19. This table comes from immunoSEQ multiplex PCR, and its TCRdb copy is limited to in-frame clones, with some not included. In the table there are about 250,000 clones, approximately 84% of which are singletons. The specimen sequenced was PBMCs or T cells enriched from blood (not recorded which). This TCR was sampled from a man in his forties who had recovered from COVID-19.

The CDR3 here is CASNQQGPDTEAFF. The CDR3 DNA sequence: TGCGCCAGCAACCAACAGGGGCCCGACACTGAAGCTTTCTTT. The chain has TRBV5-1 and TRBJ1-1, with TRBD1 matching over 7 bases. Per the germline V gene, CDR1 is SGHRS and CDR2 is YFSETQ. The V segment lost 6 bases and the J segment 3 bases; nucleotides outside the gene matches: 8. This CDR3 is 14 amino acids long.